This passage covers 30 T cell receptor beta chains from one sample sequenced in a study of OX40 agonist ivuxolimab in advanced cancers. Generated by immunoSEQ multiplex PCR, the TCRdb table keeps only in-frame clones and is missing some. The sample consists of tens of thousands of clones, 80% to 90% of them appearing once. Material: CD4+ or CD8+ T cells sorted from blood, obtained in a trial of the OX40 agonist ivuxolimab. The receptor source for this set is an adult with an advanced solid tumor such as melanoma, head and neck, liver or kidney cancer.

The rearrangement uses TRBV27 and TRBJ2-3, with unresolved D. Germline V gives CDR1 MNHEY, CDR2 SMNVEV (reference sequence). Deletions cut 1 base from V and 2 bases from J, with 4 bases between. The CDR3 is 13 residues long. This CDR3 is CASSLYPTDTQYF. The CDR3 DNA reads TGTGCCAGCAGTTTATATCCCACAGATACGCAGTATTTT.

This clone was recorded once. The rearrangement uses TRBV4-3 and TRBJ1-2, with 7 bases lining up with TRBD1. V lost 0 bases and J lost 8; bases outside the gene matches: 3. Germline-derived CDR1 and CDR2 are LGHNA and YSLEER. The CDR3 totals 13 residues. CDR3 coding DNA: TGCGCCAGCAGCCAAGAGACAGGGCACGGCTACACCTTC. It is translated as CASSQETGHGYTF.

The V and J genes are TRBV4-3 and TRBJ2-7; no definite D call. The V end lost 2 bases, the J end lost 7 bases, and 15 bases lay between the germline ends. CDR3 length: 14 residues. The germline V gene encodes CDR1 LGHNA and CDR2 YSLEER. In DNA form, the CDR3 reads TGCGCCAGCAGCCAATTTGGCACCGCCGAGGAGCAGTACTTC. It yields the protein CASSQFGTAEEQYF.

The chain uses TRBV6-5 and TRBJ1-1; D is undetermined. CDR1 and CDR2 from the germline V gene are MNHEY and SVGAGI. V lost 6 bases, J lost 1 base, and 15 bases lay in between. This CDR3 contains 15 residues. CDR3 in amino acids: CASSYQAAANTEAFF. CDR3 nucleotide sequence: TGTGCCAGCAGCTACCAAGCGGCCGCGAACACTGAAGCTTTCTTT.

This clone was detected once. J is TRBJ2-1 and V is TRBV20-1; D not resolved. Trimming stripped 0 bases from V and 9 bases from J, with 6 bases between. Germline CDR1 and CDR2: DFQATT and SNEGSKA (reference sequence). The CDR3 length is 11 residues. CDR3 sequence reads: CSARDWGEQFF. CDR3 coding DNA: TGCAGTGCTAGAGATTGGGGTGAGCAGTTCTTC.

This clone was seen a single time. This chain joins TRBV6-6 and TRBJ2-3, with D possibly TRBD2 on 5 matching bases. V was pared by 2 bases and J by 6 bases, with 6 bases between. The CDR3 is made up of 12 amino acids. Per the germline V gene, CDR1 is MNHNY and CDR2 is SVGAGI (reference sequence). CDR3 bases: TGTGCCAGCAGTTACGGGAGCGATACGCAGTATTTT. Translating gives CASSYGSDTQYF.

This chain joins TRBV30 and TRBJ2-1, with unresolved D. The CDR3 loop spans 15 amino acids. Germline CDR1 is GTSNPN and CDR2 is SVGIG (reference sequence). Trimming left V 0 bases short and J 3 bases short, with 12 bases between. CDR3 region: CAWSVGRPLYNEQFF. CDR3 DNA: TGTGCCTGGAGTGTCGGCAGACCCCTCTACAATGAGCAGTTCTTC.

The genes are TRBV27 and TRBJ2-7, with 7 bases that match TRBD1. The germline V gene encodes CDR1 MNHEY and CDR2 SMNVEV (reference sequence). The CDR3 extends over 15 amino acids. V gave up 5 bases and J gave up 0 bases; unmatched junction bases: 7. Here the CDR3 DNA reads TGTGCCAGCAGTGCCCCGGGACAGCACTCCTACGAGCAGTACTTC. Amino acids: CASSAPGQHSYEQYF.

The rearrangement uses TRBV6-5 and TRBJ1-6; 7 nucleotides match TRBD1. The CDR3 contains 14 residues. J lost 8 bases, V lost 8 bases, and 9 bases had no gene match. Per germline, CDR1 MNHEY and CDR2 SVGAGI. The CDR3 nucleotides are TGTGCCAGCGGCCAGACAGGGTCCGATTCACCCCTCCACTTT. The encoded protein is CASGQTGSDSPLHF.

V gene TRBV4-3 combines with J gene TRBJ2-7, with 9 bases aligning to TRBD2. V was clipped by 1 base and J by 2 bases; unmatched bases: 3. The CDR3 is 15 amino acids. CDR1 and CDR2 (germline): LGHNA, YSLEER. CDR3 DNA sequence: TGCGCCAGCAGCCAAGGAGCGGGGGGCACCTACGAGCAGTACTTC. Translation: CASSQGAGGTYEQYF.

The DNA of the CDR3 is TGTGCCAGTAGTTACCGACAGGGGCGCGTCGGGGAGACCCAGTACTTC. Protein product: CASSYRQGRVGETQYF. The rearrangement links TRBV19 to TRBJ2-5; 8 nucleotides match TRBD1. CDR3 size: 16 residues. Germline V gives CDR1 LNHDA, CDR2 SQIVND (reference sequence). V dropped 5 bases and J dropped 5; count of bases not matched to a gene: 13. The full variable domain, with the rest looked up from reference TRBV19 and TRBJ2-5, is DGGITQSPKYLFRKEGQNVTLSCEQNLNHDAMYWYRQDPGQGLRLIYYSQIVNDFQKGDIAEGYSVSREKKESFPLTVTSAQKNPTAFYLCASSYRQGRVGETQYFGPGTRLLVL.

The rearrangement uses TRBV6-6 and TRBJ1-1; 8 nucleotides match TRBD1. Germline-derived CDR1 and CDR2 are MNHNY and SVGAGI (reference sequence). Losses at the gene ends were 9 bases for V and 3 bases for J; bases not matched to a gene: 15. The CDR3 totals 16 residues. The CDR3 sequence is CASKSPMDRADTEAFF. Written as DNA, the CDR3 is TGTGCCAGTAAATCCCCTATGGACAGGGCGGACACTGAAGCTTTCTTT.

The CDR3 loop is CASSIGWAGQPQHF. CDR3 DNA: TGTGCCAGTAGTATAGGGTGGGCTGGCCAGCCCCAGCATTTT. The V gene is TRBV19, the J gene TRBJ1-5; D is unresolved. Looked up from germline, CDR1 is LNHDA and CDR2 is SQIVND (reference sequence). There are 14 residues in the CDR3. Trimming took off 1 base at V and 7 bases at J, with 11 bases between the two ends.

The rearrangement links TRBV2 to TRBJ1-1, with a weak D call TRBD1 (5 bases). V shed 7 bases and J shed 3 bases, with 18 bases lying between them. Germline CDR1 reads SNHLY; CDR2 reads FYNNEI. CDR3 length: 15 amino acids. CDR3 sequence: CASKAASGAHTEAFF. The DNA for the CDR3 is TGTGCCAGCAAGGCCGCAAGCGGGGCCCACACTGAAGCTTTCTTT.

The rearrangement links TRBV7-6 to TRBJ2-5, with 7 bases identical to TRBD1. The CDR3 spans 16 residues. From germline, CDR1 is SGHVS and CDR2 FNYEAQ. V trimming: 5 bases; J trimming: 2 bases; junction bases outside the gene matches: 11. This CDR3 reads CASSDYRDRTQETQYF. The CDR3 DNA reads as TGTGCCAGCAGCGATTACCGGGACAGAACTCAAGAGACCCAGTACTTC.

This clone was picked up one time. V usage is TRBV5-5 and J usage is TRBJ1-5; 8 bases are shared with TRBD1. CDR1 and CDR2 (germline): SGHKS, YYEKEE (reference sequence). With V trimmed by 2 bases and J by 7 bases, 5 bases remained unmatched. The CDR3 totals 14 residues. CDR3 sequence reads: CASSFGTGPQPQHF. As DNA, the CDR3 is TGTGCCAGCAGCTTCGGGACAGGCCCACAGCCCCAGCATTTT.

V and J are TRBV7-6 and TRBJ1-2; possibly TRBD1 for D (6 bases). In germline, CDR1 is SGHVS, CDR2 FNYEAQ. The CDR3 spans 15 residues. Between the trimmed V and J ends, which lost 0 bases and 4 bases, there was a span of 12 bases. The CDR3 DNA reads TGTGCCAGCAGCTTAGCGGGGGCGGGCAGCTATGGCTACACCTTC. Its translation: CASSLAGAGSYGYTF.

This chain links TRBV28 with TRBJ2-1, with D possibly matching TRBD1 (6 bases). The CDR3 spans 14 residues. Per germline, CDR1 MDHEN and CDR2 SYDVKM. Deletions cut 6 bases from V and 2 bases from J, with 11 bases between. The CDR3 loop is CASRWDKPYNEQFF. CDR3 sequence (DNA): TGTGCCAGCAGGTGGGACAAGCCCTACAATGAGCAGTTCTTC. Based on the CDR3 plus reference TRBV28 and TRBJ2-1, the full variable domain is DVKVTQSSRYLVKRTGEKVFLECVQDMDHENMFWYRQDPGLGLRLIYFSYDVKMKEKGDIPEGYSVSREKKERFSLILESASTNQTSMYLCASRWDKPYNEQFFGPGTRLTVL.

The CDR3 spells CASSQSSGDSQETQYF. For the CDR3, the DNA is TGTGCCAGCAGTCAATCCTCGGGGGACAGCCAAGAGACCCAGTACTTC. The chain links TRBV6-4 to TRBJ2-5, with a weak D call TRBD1 (7 bases). The V end was cut by 5 bases, the J end by 1 base, with 17 bases between. The CDR3 covers 16 residues. Per the germline V gene, CDR1 is MRHNA and CDR2 is SNTAGT.

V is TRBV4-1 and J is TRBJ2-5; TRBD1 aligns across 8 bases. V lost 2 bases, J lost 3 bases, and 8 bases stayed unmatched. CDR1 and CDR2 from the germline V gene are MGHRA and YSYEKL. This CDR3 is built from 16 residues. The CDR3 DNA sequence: TGCGCCAGCAGCCAATGGACAGGGAATATCGAAGAGACCCAGTACTTC. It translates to CASSQWTGNIEETQYF.

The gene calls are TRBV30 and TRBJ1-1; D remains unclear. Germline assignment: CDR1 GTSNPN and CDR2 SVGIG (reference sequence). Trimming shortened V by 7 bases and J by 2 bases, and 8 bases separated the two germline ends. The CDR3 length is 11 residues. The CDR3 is CASETNTEAFF. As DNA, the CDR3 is TGTGCCTCTGAGACAAACACTGAAGCTTTCTTT.

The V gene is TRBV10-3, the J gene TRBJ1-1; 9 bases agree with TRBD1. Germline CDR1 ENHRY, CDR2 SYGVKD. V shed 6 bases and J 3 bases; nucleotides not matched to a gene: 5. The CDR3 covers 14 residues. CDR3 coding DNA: TGTGCCATCAGCTACAGGGGGCGAGACACTGAAGCTTTCTTT. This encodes CAISYRGRDTEAFF.

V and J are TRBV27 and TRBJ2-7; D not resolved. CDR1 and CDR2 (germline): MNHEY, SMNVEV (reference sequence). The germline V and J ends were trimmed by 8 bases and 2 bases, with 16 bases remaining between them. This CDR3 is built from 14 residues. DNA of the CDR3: TGTGCCAGCGGCTTCTCCTTGGGCCCCTACGAGCAGTACTTC. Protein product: CASGFSLGPYEQYF.

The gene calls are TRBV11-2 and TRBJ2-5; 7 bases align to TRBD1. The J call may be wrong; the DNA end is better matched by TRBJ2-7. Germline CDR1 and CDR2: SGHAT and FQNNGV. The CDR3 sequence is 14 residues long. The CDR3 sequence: CASSLGQGNYEQYF. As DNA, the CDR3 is TGTGCCAGCAGCTTAGGACAGGGCAATTACGAGCAGTACTTC.

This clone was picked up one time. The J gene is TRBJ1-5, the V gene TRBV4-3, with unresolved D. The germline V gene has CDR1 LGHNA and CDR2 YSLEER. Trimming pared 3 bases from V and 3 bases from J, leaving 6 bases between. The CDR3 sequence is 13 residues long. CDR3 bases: TGCGCCAGCAGCCAGGTTCTCAATCAGCCCCAGCATTTT. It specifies CASSQVLNQPQHF.

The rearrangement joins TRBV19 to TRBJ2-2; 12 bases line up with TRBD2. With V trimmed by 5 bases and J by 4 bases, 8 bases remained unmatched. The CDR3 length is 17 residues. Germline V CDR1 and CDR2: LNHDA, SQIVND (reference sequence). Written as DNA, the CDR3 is TGTGCCAGTAGTCCGCGACTAGCGGGAGCTATCACCGGGGAGCTGTTTTTT. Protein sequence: CASSPRLAGAITGELFF.

CDR3 region: CASSQVSYGYNEQFF. CDR3 coding DNA: TGCGCCAGCAGCCAAGTGTCCTACGGATACAATGAGCAGTTCTTC. V usage is TRBV4-3 and J usage is TRBJ2-1; no clear D gene. Trimming shortened V by 1 base and J by 4 bases, and 11 bases separated the two germline ends. The CDR3 consists of 15 residues. Germline assignment: CDR1 LGHNA and CDR2 YSLEER.

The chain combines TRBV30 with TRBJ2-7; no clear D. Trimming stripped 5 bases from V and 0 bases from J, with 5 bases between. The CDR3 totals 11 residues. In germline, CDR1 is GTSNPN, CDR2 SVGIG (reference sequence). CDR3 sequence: CAWGVSYEQYF. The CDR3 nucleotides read TGTGCCTGGGGGGTCTCCTACGAGCAGTACTTC. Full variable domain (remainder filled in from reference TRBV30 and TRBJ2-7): SQTIHQWPATLVQPVGSPLSLECTVEGTSNPNLYWYRQAAGRGLQLLFYSVGIGQISSEVPQNLSASRPQDRQFILSSKKLLLSDSGFYLCAWGVSYEQYFGPGTRLTVT.

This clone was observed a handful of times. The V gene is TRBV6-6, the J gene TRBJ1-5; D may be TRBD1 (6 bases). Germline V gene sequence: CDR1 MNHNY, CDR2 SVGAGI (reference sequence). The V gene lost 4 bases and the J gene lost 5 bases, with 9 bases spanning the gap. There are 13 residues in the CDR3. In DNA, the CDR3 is TGTGCCAGCAGTTCGGACAGTTATCAGCCCCAGCATTTT. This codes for CASSSDSYQPQHF.

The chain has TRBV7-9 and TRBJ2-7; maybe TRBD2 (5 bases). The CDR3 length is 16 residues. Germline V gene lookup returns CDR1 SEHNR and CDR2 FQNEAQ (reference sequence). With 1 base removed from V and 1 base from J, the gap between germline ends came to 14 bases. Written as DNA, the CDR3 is TGTGCCAGCAGCTTAGTTCTCGGAGGAGCATCCTACGAGCAGTACTTC. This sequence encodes CASSLVLGGASYEQYF.